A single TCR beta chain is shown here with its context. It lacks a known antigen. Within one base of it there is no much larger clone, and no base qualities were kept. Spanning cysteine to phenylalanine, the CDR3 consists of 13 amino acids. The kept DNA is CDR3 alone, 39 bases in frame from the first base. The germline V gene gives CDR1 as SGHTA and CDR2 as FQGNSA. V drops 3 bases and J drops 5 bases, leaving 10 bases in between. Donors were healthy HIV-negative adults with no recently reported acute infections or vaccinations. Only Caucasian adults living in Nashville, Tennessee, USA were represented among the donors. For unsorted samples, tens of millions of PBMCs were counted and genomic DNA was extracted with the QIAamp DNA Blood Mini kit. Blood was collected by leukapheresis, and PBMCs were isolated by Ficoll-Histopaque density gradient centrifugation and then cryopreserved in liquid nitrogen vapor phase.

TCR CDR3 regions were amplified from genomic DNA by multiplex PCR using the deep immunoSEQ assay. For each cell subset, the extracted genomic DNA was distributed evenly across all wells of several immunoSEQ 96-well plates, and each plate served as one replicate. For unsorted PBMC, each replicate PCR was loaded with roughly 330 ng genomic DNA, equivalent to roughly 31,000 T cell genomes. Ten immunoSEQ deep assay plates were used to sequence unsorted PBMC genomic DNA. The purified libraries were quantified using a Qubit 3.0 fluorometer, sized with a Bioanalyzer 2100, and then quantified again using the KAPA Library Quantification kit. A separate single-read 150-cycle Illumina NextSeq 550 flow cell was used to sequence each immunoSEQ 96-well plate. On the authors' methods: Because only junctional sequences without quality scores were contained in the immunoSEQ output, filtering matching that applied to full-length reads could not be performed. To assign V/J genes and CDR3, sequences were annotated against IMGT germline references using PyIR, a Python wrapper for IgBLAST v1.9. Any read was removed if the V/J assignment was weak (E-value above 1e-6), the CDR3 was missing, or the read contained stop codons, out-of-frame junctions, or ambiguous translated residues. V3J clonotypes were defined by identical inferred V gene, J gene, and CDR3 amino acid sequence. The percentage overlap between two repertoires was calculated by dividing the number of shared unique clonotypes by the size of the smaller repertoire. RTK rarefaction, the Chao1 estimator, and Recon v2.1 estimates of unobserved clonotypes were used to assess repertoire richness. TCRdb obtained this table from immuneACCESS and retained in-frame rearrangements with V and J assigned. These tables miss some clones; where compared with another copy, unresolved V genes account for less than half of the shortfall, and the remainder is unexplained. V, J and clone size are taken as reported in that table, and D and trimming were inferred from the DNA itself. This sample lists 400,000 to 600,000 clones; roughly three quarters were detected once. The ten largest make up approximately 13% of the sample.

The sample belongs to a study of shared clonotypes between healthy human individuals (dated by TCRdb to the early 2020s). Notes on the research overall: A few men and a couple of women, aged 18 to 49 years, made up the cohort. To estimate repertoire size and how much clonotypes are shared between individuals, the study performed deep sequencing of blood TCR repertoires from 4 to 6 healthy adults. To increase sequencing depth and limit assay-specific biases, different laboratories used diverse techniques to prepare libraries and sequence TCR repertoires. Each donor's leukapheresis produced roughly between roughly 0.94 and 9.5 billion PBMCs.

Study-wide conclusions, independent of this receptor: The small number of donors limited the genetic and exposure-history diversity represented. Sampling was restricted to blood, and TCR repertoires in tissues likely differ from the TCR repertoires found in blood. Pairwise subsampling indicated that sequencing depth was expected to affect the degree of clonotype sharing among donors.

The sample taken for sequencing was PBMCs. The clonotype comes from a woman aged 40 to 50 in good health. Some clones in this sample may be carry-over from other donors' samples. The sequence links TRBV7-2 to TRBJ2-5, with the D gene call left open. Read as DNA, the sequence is TGTGCCAGCAGCTTTCCGCAACGGGAGACCCAGTACTTC. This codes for CASSFPQRETQYF.